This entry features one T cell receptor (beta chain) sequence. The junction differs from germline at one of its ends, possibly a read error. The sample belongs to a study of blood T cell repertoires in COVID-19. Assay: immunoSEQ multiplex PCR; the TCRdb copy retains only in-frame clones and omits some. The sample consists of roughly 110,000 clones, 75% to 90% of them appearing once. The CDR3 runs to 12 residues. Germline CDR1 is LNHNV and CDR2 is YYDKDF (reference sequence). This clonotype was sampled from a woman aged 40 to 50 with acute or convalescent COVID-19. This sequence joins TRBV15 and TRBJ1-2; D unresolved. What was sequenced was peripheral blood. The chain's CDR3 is CATSPEGGPDSF. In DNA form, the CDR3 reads TGTGCCACCAGCCCCGAGGGAGGCCCGGATTCCTTC.